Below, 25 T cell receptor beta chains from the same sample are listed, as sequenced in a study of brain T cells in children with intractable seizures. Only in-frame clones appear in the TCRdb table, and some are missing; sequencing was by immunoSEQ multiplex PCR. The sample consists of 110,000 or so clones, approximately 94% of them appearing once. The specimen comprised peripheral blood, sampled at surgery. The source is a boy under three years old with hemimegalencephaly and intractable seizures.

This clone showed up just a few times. The CDR3 protein is CASSQDPGHRNQPQHF. The CDR3 region has the DNA TGCGCCAGCAGCCAAGATCCGGGGCACCGCAATCAGCCCCAGCATTTT. The chain employs TRBV4-3 and TRBJ1-5, with D perhaps TRBD1 (5 bases). Germline assignment: CDR1 LGHNA and CDR2 YSLEER. The CDR3 totals 16 residues. V shed 0 bases and J shed 2 bases, with 11 bases lying between them.

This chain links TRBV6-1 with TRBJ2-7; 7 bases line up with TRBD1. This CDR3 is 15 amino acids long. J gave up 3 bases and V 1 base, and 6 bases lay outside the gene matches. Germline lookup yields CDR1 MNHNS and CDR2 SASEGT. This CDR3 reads CASSEGTGEYYEQYF. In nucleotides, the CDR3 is TGTGCCAGCAGTGAAGGGACAGGAGAGTACTACGAGCAGTACTTC.

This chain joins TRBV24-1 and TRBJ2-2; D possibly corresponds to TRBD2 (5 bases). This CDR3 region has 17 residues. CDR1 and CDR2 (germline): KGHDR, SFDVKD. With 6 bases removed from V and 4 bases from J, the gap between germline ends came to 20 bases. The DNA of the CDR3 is TGTGCCACCAGTACGGTTGACGCTAGCTGGGGCACCGGGGAGCTGTTTTTT. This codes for CATSTVDASWGTGELFF.

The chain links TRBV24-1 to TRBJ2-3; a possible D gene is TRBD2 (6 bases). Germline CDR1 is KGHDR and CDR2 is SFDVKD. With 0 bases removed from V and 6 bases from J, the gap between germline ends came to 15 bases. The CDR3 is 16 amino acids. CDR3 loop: CATSDLISAGTDTQYF. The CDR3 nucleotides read TGTGCCACCAGTGATTTGATTTCGGCGGGGACTGATACGCAGTATTTT.

The CDR3 here is CASSLGGSTEAFF. The CDR3 nucleotides are TGTGCCAGCAGCTTGGGGGGGAGCACTGAAGCTTTCTTT. The V and J genes are TRBV7-9 and TRBJ1-1, with a weak D call TRBD1 (5 bases). Germline values: CDR1 SEHNR, CDR2 FQNEAQ (reference sequence). V was pared by 3 bases and J by 4 bases, with 9 bases between. CDR3 size: 13 residues.

For the CDR3, the DNA is TGCGCCAGCAGCTTGTCGACAGGGACAAGGGGGAGCGAGCAGTACTTC. Its protein is CASSLSTGTRGSEQYF. V is TRBV5-1 and J is TRBJ2-7; 7 bases fit TRBD1. V shed 1 base, J shed 6 bases, and the junction held 13 bases outside the gene matches. Germline values: CDR1 SGHRS, CDR2 YFSETQ. CDR3 length equals 16 residues. Full variable domain (rest looked up from reference TRBV5-1 and TRBJ2-7): KAGVTQTPRYLIKTRGQQVTLSCSPISGHRSVSWYQQTPGQGLQFLFEYFSETQRNKGNFPGRFSGRQFSNSRSEMNVSTLELGDSALYLCASSLSTGTRGSEQYFGPGTRLTVT.

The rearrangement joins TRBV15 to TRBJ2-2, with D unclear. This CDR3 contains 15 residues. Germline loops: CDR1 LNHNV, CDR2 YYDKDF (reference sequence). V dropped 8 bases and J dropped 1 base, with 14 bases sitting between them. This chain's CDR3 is CATRPGRMNTGELFF. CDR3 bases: TGTGCCACCCGCCCCGGGCGGATGAACACCGGGGAGCTGTTTTTT.

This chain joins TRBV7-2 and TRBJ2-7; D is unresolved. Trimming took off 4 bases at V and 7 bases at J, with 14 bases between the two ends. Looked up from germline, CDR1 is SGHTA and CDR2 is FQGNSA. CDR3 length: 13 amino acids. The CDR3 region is CASSSITPAEQYF. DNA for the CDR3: TGTGCCAGCAGCTCGATAACCCCTGCGGAGCAGTACTTC. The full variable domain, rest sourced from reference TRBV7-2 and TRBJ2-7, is GAGVSQSPSNKVTEKGKDVELRCDPISGHTALYWYRQSLGQGLEFLIYFQGNSAPDKSGLPSDRFSAERTGGSVSTLTIQRTQQEDSAVYLCASSSITPAEQYFGPGTRLTVT.

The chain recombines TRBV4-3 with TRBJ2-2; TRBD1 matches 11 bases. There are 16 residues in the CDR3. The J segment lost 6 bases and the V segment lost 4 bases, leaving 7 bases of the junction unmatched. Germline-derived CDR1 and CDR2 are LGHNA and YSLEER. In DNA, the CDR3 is TGCGCCAGCAGCCCCCCGGGACAGGGGGTTCCCGGGGAGCTGTTTTTT. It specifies CASSPPGQGVPGELFF.

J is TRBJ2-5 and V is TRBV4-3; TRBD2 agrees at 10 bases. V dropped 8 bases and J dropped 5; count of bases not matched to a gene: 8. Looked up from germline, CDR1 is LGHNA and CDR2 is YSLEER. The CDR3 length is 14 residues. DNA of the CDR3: TGCGCCAGCGCCACGGGACTAGCGAGGGAGACCCAGTACTTC. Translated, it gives CASATGLARETQYF.

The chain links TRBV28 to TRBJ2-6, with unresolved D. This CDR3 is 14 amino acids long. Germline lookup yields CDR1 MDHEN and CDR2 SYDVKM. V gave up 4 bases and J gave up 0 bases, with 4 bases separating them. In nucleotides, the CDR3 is TGTGCCAGCAGTTGGGCCTCTGGGGCCAACGTCCTGACTTTC. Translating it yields CASSWASGANVLTF.

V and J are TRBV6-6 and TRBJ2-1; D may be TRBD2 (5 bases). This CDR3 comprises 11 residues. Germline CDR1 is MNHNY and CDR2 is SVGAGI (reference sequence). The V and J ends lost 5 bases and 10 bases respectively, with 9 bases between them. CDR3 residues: CASSDRLEQFF. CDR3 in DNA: TGTGCCAGCAGTGACCGACTAGAGCAGTTCTTC.

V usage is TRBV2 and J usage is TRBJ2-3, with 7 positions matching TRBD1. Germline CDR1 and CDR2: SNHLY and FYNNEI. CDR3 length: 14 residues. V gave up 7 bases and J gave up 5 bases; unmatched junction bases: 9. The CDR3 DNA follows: TGTGCCAGCAACCCGGACAGGCCCAAAGATACGCAGTATTTT. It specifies CASNPDRPKDTQYF.

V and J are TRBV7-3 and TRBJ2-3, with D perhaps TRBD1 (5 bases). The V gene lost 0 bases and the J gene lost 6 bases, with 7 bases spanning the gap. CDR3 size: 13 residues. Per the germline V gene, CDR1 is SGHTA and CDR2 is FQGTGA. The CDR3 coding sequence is TGTGCCAGCAGCTTAACGGGGCCCGATACGCAGTATTTT. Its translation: CASSLTGPDTQYF.

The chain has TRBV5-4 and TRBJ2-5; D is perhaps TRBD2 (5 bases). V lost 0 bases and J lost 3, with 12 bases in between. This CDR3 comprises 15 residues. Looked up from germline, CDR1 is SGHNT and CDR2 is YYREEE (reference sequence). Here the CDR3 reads CASSLVEAPEETQYF. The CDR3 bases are TGTGCCAGCAGCTTGGTGGAGGCCCCTGAAGAGACCCAGTACTTC.

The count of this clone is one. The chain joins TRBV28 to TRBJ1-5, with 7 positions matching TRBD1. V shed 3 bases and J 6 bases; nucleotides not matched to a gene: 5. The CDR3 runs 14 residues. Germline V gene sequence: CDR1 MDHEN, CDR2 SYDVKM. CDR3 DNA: TGTGCCAGCAGTTTGGGACAGCTACGTCAGCCCCAGCATTTT. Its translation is CASSLGQLRQPQHF.

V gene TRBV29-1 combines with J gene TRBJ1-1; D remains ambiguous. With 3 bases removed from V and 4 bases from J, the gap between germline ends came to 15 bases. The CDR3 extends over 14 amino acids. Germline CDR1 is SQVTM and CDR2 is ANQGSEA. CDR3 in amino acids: CSVESPGWSTEAFF. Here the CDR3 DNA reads TGCAGCGTTGAGTCGCCCGGGTGGAGCACTGAAGCTTTCTTT.

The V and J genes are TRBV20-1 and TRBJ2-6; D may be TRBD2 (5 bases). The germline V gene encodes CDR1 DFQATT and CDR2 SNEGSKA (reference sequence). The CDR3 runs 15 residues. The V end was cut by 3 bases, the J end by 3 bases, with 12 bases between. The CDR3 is CSASNPGNGANVLTF. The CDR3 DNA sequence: TGCAGTGCTAGTAATCCGGGGAATGGGGCCAACGTCCTGACTTTC.

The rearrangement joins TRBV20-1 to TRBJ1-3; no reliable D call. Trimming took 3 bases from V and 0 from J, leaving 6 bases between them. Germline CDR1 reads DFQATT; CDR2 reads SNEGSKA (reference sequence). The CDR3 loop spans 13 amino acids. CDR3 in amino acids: CSASVSSGNTIYF. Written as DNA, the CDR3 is TGCAGTGCTAGTGTCTCCTCTGGAAACACCATATATTTT.

Here the CDR3 DNA reads TGTGCCAGCAGTTACTCGAAGGCAGGGACATACAATGAGCAGTTCTTC. The encoded protein is CASSYSKAGTYNEQFF. The chain is built from TRBV6-5 and TRBJ2-1, with D possibly matching TRBD1 (6 bases). This CDR3 region has 16 residues. The germline V and J ends were trimmed by 0 bases and 4 bases, with 13 bases remaining between them. CDR1 is MNHEY and CDR2 is SVGAGI in the germline V gene.

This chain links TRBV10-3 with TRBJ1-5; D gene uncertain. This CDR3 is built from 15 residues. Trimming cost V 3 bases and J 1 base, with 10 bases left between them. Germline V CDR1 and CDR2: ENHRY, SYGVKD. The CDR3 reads CAISERQTSNQPQHF. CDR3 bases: TGTGCCATCAGTGAAAGGCAGACGAGCAATCAGCCCCAGCATTTT.

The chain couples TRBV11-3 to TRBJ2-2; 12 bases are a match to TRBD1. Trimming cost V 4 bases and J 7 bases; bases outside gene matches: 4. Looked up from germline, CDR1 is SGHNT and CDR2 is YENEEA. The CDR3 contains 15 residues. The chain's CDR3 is CASSSGTGGFGELFF. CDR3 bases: TGTGCCAGCAGCTCCGGGACAGGGGGCTTCGGGGAGCTGTTTTTT.

The CDR3 region is CASSLGWGDEQYF. The CDR3 DNA sequence: TGTGCCAGCAGCTTAGGTTGGGGAGACGAGCAGTACTTC. The V and J genes are TRBV13 and TRBJ2-7, with a tentative D call TRBD2 (5 bases). Per the germline V gene, CDR1 is PRHDT and CDR2 is FYEKMQ (reference sequence). The CDR3 length is 13 residues. The ends were cut back, 0 bases at V and 5 bases at J, with 8 bases in the middle.

DNA for the CDR3: TGTGCCAGCAGCCAAGACTGGGGAGGAGAAAAACTGTTTTTT. As protein: CASSQDWGGEKLFF. The chain has TRBV3-1 (or the pseudogene TRBV3-2) and TRBJ1-4, with D unclear. This CDR3 comprises 14 residues. Trimming took off 0 bases at V and 8 bases at J, with 10 bases between the two ends. The V gene's germline CDR1 is LGHDT and CDR2 YNNKEL (reference sequence).

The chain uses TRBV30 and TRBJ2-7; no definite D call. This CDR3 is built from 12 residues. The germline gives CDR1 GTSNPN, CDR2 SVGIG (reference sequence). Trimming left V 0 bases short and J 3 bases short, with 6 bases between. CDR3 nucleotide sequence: TGTGCCTGGAGTGTAATCGGCTACGAGCAGTACTTC. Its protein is CAWSVIGYEQYF.